The 11 T cell receptor beta chains presented below share a single source sample, sequenced in a study of blood T cell repertoires in COVID-19. Some clones are missing from TCRdb's copy, which holds only in-frame ones; the method was immunoSEQ multiplex PCR. The sample lists roughly 79,000 clones, around 90% occurring once. Sequencing was carried out using peripheral blood. The receptors originated from a man aged 50 to 59 with active COVID-19.

The genes are TRBV28 and TRBJ1-4, with TRBD1 as a possible D gene (5 bases). This CDR3 is 14 amino acids long. With 8 bases removed from V and 7 bases from J, the gap between germline ends came to 17 bases. Germline-derived CDR1 and CDR2 are MDHEN and SYDVKM. CDR3 bases: TGTGCCAGCGGGTCCCTATGGGGGGGTGAAAAACTGTTTTTT. It encodes CASGSLWGGEKLFF.

The chain combines TRBV11-2 with TRBJ2-7; 9 bases fit TRBD2. This CDR3 has 15 residues. The germline V gene encodes CDR1 SGHAT and CDR2 FQNNGV. The ends lost 5 bases at V and 4 bases at J; junction bases unmatched: 9. As DNA, the CDR3 is TGTGCCAGCAGCCCATCCTTTAGCGGGAGTTACGAGCAGTACTTC. It codes for CASSPSFSGSYEQYF.

The chain has TRBV5-1 and TRBJ2-3; D gene ambiguous. Germline-derived CDR1 and CDR2 are SGHRS and YFSETQ. The CDR3 length is 15 residues. Between the trimmed V and J ends, which lost 0 bases and 2 bases, there was a span of 10 bases. The CDR3 loop is CASSLDRTPTDTQYF. The CDR3 DNA follows: TGCGCCAGCAGCTTGGACAGAACGCCCACAGATACGCAGTATTTT.

The chain employs TRBV9 and TRBJ1-3; 7 bases are shared with TRBD1. The germline CDR1 and CDR2 sequences are SGDLS and YYNGEE. V was pared by 4 bases and J by 2 bases, with 6 bases of the junction left unmatched. This CDR3 is built from 15 residues. The CDR3 DNA follows: TGTGCCAGCAGCCCAGGGGGGACAGCTGGAAACACCATATATTTT. It encodes CASSPGGTAGNTIYF.

The V call is TRBV9, the J call TRBJ2-1; 9 bases agree with TRBD2. Germline V lookup: CDR1 SGDLS, CDR2 YYNGEE. The CDR3 contains 15 residues. J was trimmed by 10 bases and V by 0 bases; bases with no gene match: 8. The CDR3 sequence: CASSVVSGGRDEQFF. In nucleotides, the CDR3 is TGTGCCAGCAGCGTAGTCAGCGGGGGGCGCGACGAGCAGTTCTTC.

This clone was seen just once. The V and J genes are TRBV29-1 and TRBJ2-3, with a possible D match to TRBD2 (6 bases). Germline CDR1 reads SQVTM; CDR2 reads ANQGSEA. The CDR3 is 15 residues long. The germline V and J ends were trimmed by 5 bases and 4 bases, with 19 bases remaining between them. The CDR3 DNA reads TGCAGCGTTCAGGGCTGGGGGTGGGGGGCAGATACGCAGTATTTT. Protein product: CSVQGWGWGADTQYF.

V is TRBV3-1 (or the pseudogene TRBV3-2) and J is TRBJ2-1, with D maybe TRBD2 (5 bases). The ends were cut back, 3 bases at V and 0 bases at J, with 12 bases in the middle. The CDR3 spans 16 residues. Germline lookup yields CDR1 LGHDT and CDR2 YNNKEL (reference sequence). CDR3 coding DNA: TGTGCCAGCAGCCACCAACTAGTCAGCTCCTACAATGAGCAGTTCTTC. Translating gives CASSHQLVSSYNEQFF.

The chain is built from TRBV27 and TRBJ2-7; 7 nucleotides agree with TRBD2. V dropped 6 bases and J dropped 4; count of bases not matched to a gene: 9. The germline V gene encodes CDR1 MNHEY and CDR2 SMNVEV (reference sequence). CDR3 length: 14 amino acids. CDR3: CASRRGRGSYEQYF. CDR3 nucleotides: TGTGCCAGCAGACGCGGCCGCGGGAGTTACGAGCAGTACTTC.

The chain employs TRBV13 and TRBJ2-3; D gene unclear. The CDR3 runs 16 residues. The germline V gene has CDR1 PRHDT and CDR2 FYEKMQ (reference sequence). Trimming left V 1 base short and J 2 bases short, with 13 bases between. This CDR3 is CASSLAAAYATDTQYF. In nucleotides, the CDR3 is TGTGCCAGCAGCTTAGCGGCAGCGTACGCCACAGATACGCAGTATTTT.

The chain couples TRBV19 to TRBJ1-2; D unresolved. V lost 9 bases and J 4 bases, leaving 15 bases between the germline ends. Germline V gene lookup returns CDR1 LNHDA and CDR2 SQIVND (reference sequence). The CDR3 contains 13 residues. This chain's CDR3 is CASGRGNGYGYTF. Here the CDR3 DNA reads TGTGCCAGCGGACGGGGAAATGGCTATGGCTACACCTTC.

The chain is built from TRBV4-1 and TRBJ2-7; 7 nucleotides match TRBD2. V lost 4 bases and J lost 6; bases outside the gene matches: 9. Germline V gene sequence: CDR1 MGHRA, CDR2 YSYEKL. This CDR3 is built from 14 residues. CDR3 sequence: CASSRLAAGSEQYF. For the CDR3, the DNA is TGCGCCAGCAGCCGACTAGCTGCGGGGTCCGAGCAGTACTTC.